The 18 T cell receptor beta chains below come from one sample, sequenced in a study of blood T cell repertoires in COVID-19. TCRdb's copy holds only in-frame clones and misses some; the assay was immunoSEQ multiplex PCR. The sample includes roughly 48,000 clones, about four fifths of them seen just once. The sequenced sample consisted of peripheral blood. All receptors derive from a human donor in a cohort sampled during active COVID-19.

The J gene is TRBJ2-7, the V gene TRBV12-5; the match to TRBD2 covers 9 bases. CDR1 and CDR2 from the germline V gene are LGHNT and FRNRAP. This CDR3 has 17 amino acids. V trimming: 5 bases; J trimming: 2 bases; junction bases outside the gene matches: 13. The CDR3 nucleotides are TGTGCTAGTGGTCCCTGGAGCGGGGCGGGGGGGCCCTACGAGCAGTACTTC. Protein: CASGPWSGAGGPYEQYF.

This rearrangement joins TRBV7-6 to TRBJ2-2; the match to TRBD1 covers 7 bases. V lost 3 bases and J lost 4; bases outside the gene matches: 8. The length of the CDR3 is 16 residues. Germline V gene data show CDR1 as SGHVS and CDR2 as FNYEAQ. The CDR3 protein is CASSLGRPGGTGELFF. The CDR3 DNA is TGTGCCAGCAGCTTGGGTCGGCCAGGGGGCACCGGGGAGCTGTTTTTT. Complete variable domain (other parts from reference TRBV7-6 and TRBJ2-2): GAGVSQSPRYKVTKRGQDVALRCDPISGHVSLYWYRQALGQGPEFLTYFNYEAQQDKSGLPNDRFSAERPEGSISTLTIQRTEQRDSAMYRCASSLGRPGGTGELFFGEGSRLTVL.

The chain is built from TRBV21-1 and TRBJ1-1; no check of the table's D call, TRBD1, against the DNA was made. TRBV21-1 is described as a pseudogene. There are 15 residues in the CDR3. In DNA, the CDR3 is TGTGCCAGCAGCAATCCCCTACAGGGGGCCCTTGAAGCTTTCTTT. Protein product: CASSNPLQGALEAFF.

J is TRBJ2-7 and V is TRBV2; possible D gene TRBD2, 5 bases. Germline V gene data show CDR1 as SNHLY and CDR2 as FYNNEI. Trimming took 8 bases from V and 4 from J, leaving 15 bases between them. The CDR3 length is 13 residues. The chain's CDR3 is CASSLERQYEQYF. Here the CDR3 DNA reads TGTGCCAGCTCGCTCGAGCGGCAGTACGAGCAGTACTTC. The entire variable domain, with the rest obtained from reference TRBV2 and TRBJ2-7, is as follows: EPEVTQTPSHQVTQMGQEVILRCVPISNHLYFYWYRQILGQKVEFLVSFYNNEISEKSEIFDDQFSVERPDGSNFTLKIRSTKLEDSAMYFCASSLERQYEQYFGPGTRLTVT.

The chain has TRBV7-9 and TRBJ1-2, with 10 bases identical to TRBD1. CDR3 length equals 15 residues. Per germline, CDR1 SEHNR and CDR2 FQNEAQ (reference sequence). J lost 3 bases, V lost 5 bases, and 6 bases had no gene match. The CDR3 reads CASSLGTGVDYGYTF. CDR3 coding DNA: TGTGCCAGCAGCCTCGGGACAGGGGTTGACTATGGCTACACCTTC.

The chain links TRBV9 to TRBJ2-7; 8 bases are a match to TRBD2. The CDR3 sequence is 18 residues long. V dropped 0 bases and J dropped 3; count of bases not matched to a gene: 14. CDR1 is SGDLS and CDR2 is YYNGEE in the germline V gene. In DNA, the CDR3 is TGTGCCAGCAGCGTAGATGTCTTCGCAGCGGGGGCCTTCTACGAGCAGTACTTC. Residues: CASSVDVFAAGAFYEQYF.

This chain joins TRBV5-1 and TRBJ2-5; D uncertain. The CDR3 sequence is 11 residues long. The germline V gene has CDR1 SGHRS and CDR2 YFSETQ. V was shortened by 6 bases and J by 4 bases, with 7 bases between the two germline ends. The CDR3 region is CASNLGETQYF. DNA of the CDR3: TGCGCCAGCAATCTCGGAGAGACCCAGTACTTC.

The V gene is TRBV11-3, the J gene TRBJ2-4; 8 nucleotides agree with TRBD1. The germline CDR1 and CDR2 sequences are SGHNT and YENEEA. With 4 bases clipped from V and 0 bases from J, the junction kept 8 bases outside the gene matches. This CDR3 has 17 amino acids. The CDR3 is CASSSHRGAVAKNIQYF. CDR3 sequence (DNA): TGTGCCAGCAGCTCCCACAGGGGGGCCGTAGCCAAAAACATTCAGTACTTC.

This rearrangement joins TRBV3-1 (or the pseudogene TRBV3-2) to TRBJ2-3; TRBD2 agrees at 10 bases. J lost 6 bases, V lost 6 bases, and 6 bases had no gene match. The CDR3 runs to 14 residues. Germline values: CDR1 LGHDT, CDR2 YNNKEL (reference sequence). In DNA, the CDR3 is TGTGCCAGCAGGAAGCGGGGGGGTTTGGATACGCAGTATTTT. It codes for CASRKRGGLDTQYF.

The chain recombines TRBV9 with TRBJ2-2; D is undetermined. The CDR3 is 12 amino acids. Per the germline V gene, CDR1 is SGDLS and CDR2 is YYNGEE. The ends were cut back, 2 bases at V and 5 bases at J, with 4 bases in the middle. This chain's CDR3 is CASSVYTGELFF. In DNA, the CDR3 is TGTGCCAGCAGCGTTTATACCGGGGAGCTGTTTTTT. The full variable domain, with the rest looked up from reference TRBV9 and TRBJ2-2, is DSGVTQTPKHLITATGQRVTLRCSPRSGDLSVYWYQQSLDQGLQFLIQYYNGEERAKGNILERFSAQQFPDLHSELNLSSLELGDSALYFCASSVYTGELFFGEGSRLTVL.

The V call is TRBV9, the J call TRBJ2-5, with TRBD1 matching over 8 bases. Germline CDR1 SGDLS, CDR2 YYNGEE. Trimming cost V 0 bases and J 5 bases; bases outside gene matches: 3. CDR3 length: 14 amino acids. The CDR3 sequence: CASSVGRGLETQYF. The CDR3 coding sequence is TGTGCCAGCAGCGTAGGCAGGGGGCTGGAGACCCAGTACTTC.

CDR3 DNA: TGTGCCAGCAGCTCCGGACTGCTCGGAGAGACCCAGTACTTC. It yields the protein CASSSGLLGETQYF. V is TRBV5-6 and J is TRBJ2-5, with D maybe TRBD2 (5 bases). Germline assignment: CDR1 SGHDT and CDR2 YYEEEE. This CDR3 comprises 14 residues. Trimming pared 3 bases from V and 4 bases from J, leaving 13 bases between. The variable domain in full, with the rest retrieved from reference TRBV5-6 and TRBJ2-5, is DAGVTQSPTHLIKTRGQQVTLRCSPKSGHDTVSWYQQALGQGPQFIFQYYEEEERQRGNFPDRFSGHQFPNYSSELNVNALLLGDSALYLCASSSGLLGETQYFGPGTRLLVL.

The V and J genes are TRBV4-1 and TRBJ2-2, with no clear D. The CDR3 covers 16 residues. Between the trimmed V and J ends, which lost 3 bases and 1 base, there was a span of 12 bases. Germline CDR1 MGHRA, CDR2 YSYEKL. CDR3 loop: CASSQSEVLNTGELFF. The CDR3 nucleotides read TGCGCCAGCAGCCAGTCCGAGGTACTGAACACCGGGGAGCTGTTTTTT.

The CDR3 loop is CASSPGGTMNTEAFF. CDR3 in DNA: TGCGCCAGCAGTCCGGGGGGAACTATGAACACTGAAGCTTTCTTT. The chain combines TRBV5-1 with TRBJ1-1, with TRBD1 as a possible D gene (5 bases). Germline V gives CDR1 SGHRS, CDR2 YFSETQ. The CDR3 length is 15 residues. With 5 bases removed from V and 0 bases from J, the gap between germline ends came to 14 bases.

The chain is built from TRBV5-1 and TRBJ1-2; D is unclear. The V end was cut by 7 bases, the J end by 0 bases, with 25 bases between. CDR1 is SGHRS, CDR2 YFSETQ, per germline. The CDR3 extends over 18 amino acids. The CDR3 sequence is CASRMGIFKVSANYGYTF. The CDR3 DNA reads TGCGCCAGCCGGATGGGCATCTTCAAGGTCTCAGCTAACTATGGCTACACCTTC.

The chain is built from TRBV29-1 and TRBJ2-7; D is perhaps TRBD1 (6 bases). The CDR3 extends over 12 amino acids. V lost 7 bases and J 7 bases, leaving 17 bases between the germline ends. CDR1 and CDR2 (germline): SQVTM, ANQGSEA. The CDR3 region has the DNA TGCAGCGCTACGACAGGCCCCGGAGAGCAGTACTTC. It is translated as CSATTGPGEQYF.

This chain joins TRBV19 and TRBJ2-2; 8 nucleotides line up with TRBD1. The CDR3 has 15 amino acids. The germline CDR1 and CDR2 sequences are LNHDA and SQIVND (reference sequence). Trimming cost V 10 bases and J 2 bases; bases outside gene matches: 9. CDR3 amino acids: CATKTQGANTGELFF. CDR3 sequence (DNA): TGTGCCACCAAGACTCAGGGGGCTAACACCGGGGAGCTGTTTTTT.

The chain has TRBV24-1 and TRBJ1-2; 11 positions match TRBD1. V dropped 9 bases and J dropped 3; count of bases not matched to a gene: 2. The germline V gene has CDR1 KGHDR and CDR2 SFDVKD. The CDR3 covers 13 residues. The CDR3 DNA reads TGTGCCACCGAGGGACAGGGGGACTATGGCTACACCTTC. Protein: CATEGQGDYGYTF.